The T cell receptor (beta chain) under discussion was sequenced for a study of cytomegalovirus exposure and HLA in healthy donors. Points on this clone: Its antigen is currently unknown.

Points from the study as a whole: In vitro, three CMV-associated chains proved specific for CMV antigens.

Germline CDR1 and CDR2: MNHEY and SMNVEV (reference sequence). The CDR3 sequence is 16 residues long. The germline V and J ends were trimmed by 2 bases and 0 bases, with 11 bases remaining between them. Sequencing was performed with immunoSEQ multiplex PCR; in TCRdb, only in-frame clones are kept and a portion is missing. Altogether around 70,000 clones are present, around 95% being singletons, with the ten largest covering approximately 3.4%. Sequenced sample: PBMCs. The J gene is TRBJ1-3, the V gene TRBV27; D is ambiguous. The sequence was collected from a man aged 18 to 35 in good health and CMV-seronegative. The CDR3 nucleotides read TGTGCCAGCAGTTTAACAGCGGGAGGCTCTGGAAACACCATATATTTT. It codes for CASSLTAGGSGNTIYF.